This TCR beta chain was observed in a study of T-cell reconstitution after alpha-beta-depleted transplantation in children. Looked up from germline, CDR1 is KGHSH and CDR2 is LQKENI. Deletions cut 3 bases from V and 2 bases from J, with 11 bases between. This CDR3 region has 14 residues. This clonotype was found a few times. Molecular barcoding with unique molecular identifiers was used for the TCRbeta library. Via MiXCR, TCRdb re-called the PCR reads, giving one row per CDR3 protein. Here the sample spans under 300,000 distinct CDR3 sequences, 9.7% being singletons. The source is a human donor who donated a stem cell graft to a child with SCID. The rearrangement links TRBV18 to TRBJ2-7; D is ambiguous. The input for sequencing was PBMCs from the stem cell graft donor, taken from the stem cell graft. The CDR3 bases are TGTGCCAGCTCACCCGAACGGTCTACCTACGAGCAGTACTTC. The encoded protein is CASSPERSTYEQYF.